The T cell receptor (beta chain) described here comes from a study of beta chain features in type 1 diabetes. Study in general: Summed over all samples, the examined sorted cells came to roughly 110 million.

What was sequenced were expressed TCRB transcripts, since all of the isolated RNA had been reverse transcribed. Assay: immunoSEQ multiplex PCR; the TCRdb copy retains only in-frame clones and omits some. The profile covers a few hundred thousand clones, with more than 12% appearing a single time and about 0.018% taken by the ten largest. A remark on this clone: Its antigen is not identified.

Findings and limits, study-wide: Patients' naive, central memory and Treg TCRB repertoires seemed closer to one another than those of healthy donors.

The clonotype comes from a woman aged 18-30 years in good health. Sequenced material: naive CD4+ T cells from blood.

The CDR3 sequence is CASSLRFSGSSDTQYF. In DNA form, the CDR3 reads TGTGCCAGCAGCCTACGCTTTAGCGGGAGCTCAGATACGCAGTATTTT. This chain uses TRBV7-9 with TRBJ2-3; TRBD2 matches at 9 bases. From germline, CDR1 is SEHNR and CDR2 FQNEAQ (reference sequence). Unmatched junction bases numbered 10, after V lost 5 bases and J lost 4 bases. The CDR3 runs to 16 residues.